This T cell receptor beta chain is from a study of technical replicates of blood from a handful of donors. CDR1 is LNHNV and CDR2 is YYDKDF in the germline V gene (reference sequence). This CDR3 comprises 14 residues. Assay: immunoSEQ multiplex PCR; the TCRdb copy retains only in-frame clones and omits some. The sample shows under 90,000 clones, roughly 98% of them seen only once. As for this clone: An end of the junction differs from the germline gene, which may be a read error.

The origin of this receptor is a human donor in good health. This sequence joins TRBV15 and TRBJ2-7, with 11 bases lining up with TRBD2. What was sequenced was T cells isolated from PBMCs. In DNA form, the CDR3 reads TGTGCCACCAGCAGAGATCAACTAGCGGGGGCCTTCGGCTTC. Protein sequence: CATSRDQLAGAFGF.